Each of the 22 T cell receptor beta chains below was sequenced from the same sample in a study of cytomegalovirus exposure and HLA in healthy donors. The PCR ran on 60 Vbeta and 13 Jbeta primers. Here immunoSEQ multiplex PCR was the method, and the copy in TCRdb shows in-frame clones only, minus some. This listing includes some 130,000 clones. Material for sequencing was PBMCs. Receptors were obtained from a woman aged 40-49 years in good health and CMV-seropositive.

The V and J genes are TRBV10-1 and TRBJ2-7; D gene ambiguous. The CDR3 has 14 residues. Per the germline V gene, CDR1 is WNHNN and CDR2 is SYGVQD (reference sequence). V shed 2 bases and J shed 0 bases, with 8 bases lying between them. CDR3 amino acids: CASSEQAYSYEQYF. In nucleotides, the CDR3 is TGCGCCAGCAGTGAGCAGGCCTACTCCTACGAGCAGTACTTC.

V and J are TRBV7-3 and TRBJ2-1, with TRBD1 as a possible D gene (5 bases). Germline values: CDR1 SGHTA, CDR2 FQGTGA. V was shortened by 4 bases and J by 4 bases, with 17 bases between the two germline ends. This CDR3 contains 16 residues. The DNA of the CDR3 is TGTGCCAGCAGCTGGGCTCCTACAGGACGTTACAATGAGCAGTTCTTC. Its protein is CASSWAPTGRYNEQFF.

The chain couples TRBV19 to TRBJ2-5, with D tentatively TRBD2 (5 bases). Germline V gene data show CDR1 as LNHDA and CDR2 as SQIVND (reference sequence). There are 15 residues in the CDR3. V lost 10 bases, J lost 5 bases, and 23 bases lay in between. CDR3 DNA: TGTGCCACCAAATCCCCGGGTAGCCGAGGGGAGACCCAGTACTTC. The encoded protein is CATKSPGSRGETQYF.

The rearrangement joins TRBV10-3 to TRBJ1-2, with 9 bases fitting TRBD1. The CDR3 contains 13 residues. Germline CDR1 ENHRY, CDR2 SYGVKD. Losses at the gene ends were 6 bases for V and 5 bases for J; bases not matched to a gene: 4. Here the CDR3 DNA reads TGTGCCATCAGGGGGACAGGGACGTATGGCTACACCTTC. Protein product: CAIRGTGTYGYTF.

The chain carries TRBV27 and TRBJ1-6; 7 bases agree with TRBD1. Germline lookup yields CDR1 MNHEY and CDR2 SMNVEV (reference sequence). The V segment lost 2 bases and the J segment 4 bases; nucleotides outside the gene matches: 5. This CDR3 contains 16 residues. CDR3 protein: CASSLRDRKYNSPLHF. In DNA, the CDR3 is TGTGCCAGCAGTTTAAGGGACAGAAAGTATAATTCACCCCTCCACTTT.

The V gene is TRBV5-1, the J gene TRBJ2-1; 8 nucleotides line up with TRBD2. The CDR3 totals 14 residues. J gave up 7 bases and V 4 bases, and 7 bases lay outside the gene matches. The germline CDR1 and CDR2 sequences are SGHRS and YFSETQ. CDR3 in amino acids: CASSPRAGGNEQFF. The CDR3 DNA reads as TGCGCCAGCAGCCCGAGGGCGGGAGGAAATGAGCAGTTCTTC.

The CDR3 sequence: CASSIESRRNEKLFF. CDR3 DNA: TGTGCCAGTAGTATTGAGAGTCGCAGGAATGAAAAACTGTTTTTT. The chain is built from TRBV19 and TRBJ1-4; D is uncertain. The germline CDR1 and CDR2 sequences are LNHDA and SQIVND (reference sequence). V was cut by 3 bases and J by 5 bases, with 13 bases left in between. The CDR3 runs to 15 residues.

This sequence joins TRBV25-1 and TRBJ1-1; 7 nucleotides align to TRBD1. The junction had 8 bases not matched to a gene; V was cut back by 6 bases and J by 1 base. Per the germline V gene, CDR1 is MGHDK and CDR2 is SYGVNS. The CDR3 totals 15 residues. The CDR3 loop is CASSRRGTPNTEAFF. The CDR3 DNA follows: TGTGCCAGCAGCCGCAGGGGGACACCGAACACTGAAGCTTTCTTT.

J is TRBJ1-5 and V is TRBV28, with D tentatively TRBD1 (5 bases). V lost 5 bases and J lost 2, with 16 bases in between. The CDR3 loop spans 16 amino acids. The germline V gene has CDR1 MDHEN and CDR2 SYDVKM. As DNA, the CDR3 is TGTGCCAGCAGTCCTAAGAGGAGGGGAGGCAATCAGCCCCAGCATTTT. Its protein product is CASSPKRRGGNQPQHF. Variable domain in full (rest from reference TRBV28 and TRBJ1-5): DVKVTQSSRYLVKRTGEKVFLECVQDMDHENMFWYRQDPGLGLRLIYFSYDVKMKEKGDIPEGYSVSREKKERFSLILESASTNQTSMYLCASSPKRRGGNQPQHFGDGTRLSIL.

The chain combines TRBV27 with TRBJ2-2; TRBD2 matches 7 bases. CDR1 and CDR2 from the germline V gene are MNHEY and SMNVEV (reference sequence). This CDR3 is 16 amino acids long. V was clipped by 3 bases and J by 3 bases; unmatched bases: 7. The chain's CDR3 is CASSLNAGEDTGELFF. The CDR3 nucleotides read TGTGCCAGCAGTTTGAACGCGGGAGAGGACACCGGGGAGCTGTTTTTT.

The chain carries TRBV7-8 and TRBJ2-1, with 16 bases that match TRBD2. The V and J ends lost 0 bases and 6 bases, in that order; junction bases with no gene match: 2. This CDR3 comprises 17 residues. The V gene's germline CDR1 is SGHVS and CDR2 FQNEAQ. CDR3 region: CASSLAGTSGGVNEQFF. DNA of the CDR3: TGTGCCAGCAGCTTAGCGGGGACTAGCGGGGGGGTCAATGAGCAGTTCTTC.

V and J are TRBV10-2 and TRBJ1-2; 8 bases agree with TRBD1. Germline CDR1 WSHSY, CDR2 SAAADI. There are 12 residues in the CDR3. V shed 8 bases, J shed 3 bases, and the junction held 2 bases outside the gene matches. CDR3 nucleotides: TGCGCCAGCCAGGGGGCGGACTATGGCTACACCTTC. Translating it yields CASQGADYGYTF.

The chain carries TRBV19 and TRBJ1-1; 7 positions match TRBD1. The V gene end was trimmed by 1 base and the J gene end by 1 base; junction bases not matched to a gene: 12. Germline V gives CDR1 LNHDA, CDR2 SQIVND (reference sequence). The CDR3 extends over 18 amino acids. CDR3 DNA: TGTGCCAGTAGTATAGTGCTACGAGACAGGGATTGGAACACTGAAGCTTTCTTT. The encoded protein is CASSIVLRDRDWNTEAFF.

CDR3 DNA sequence: TGTGCCAGCAGCCAAGATGGTAGGACAGGCCCGGGCAGAGCTTTCTTT. Amino acids: CASSQDGRTGPGRAFF. V usage is TRBV4-2 and J usage is TRBJ1-1, with 7 bases identical to TRBD1. The trim removed 0 bases at V and 10 bases at J, leaving 14 bases unmatched. CDR1 and CDR2 from the germline V gene are LGHNA and YNFKEQ. This CDR3 has 16 amino acids.

V gene TRBV2 combines with J gene TRBJ2-1; D unresolved. This CDR3 is 13 amino acids long. The ends were cut back, 4 bases at V and 4 bases at J, with 8 bases in the middle. Germline loops: CDR1 SNHLY, CDR2 FYNNEI. The CDR3 nucleotides are TGTGCCAGCAGTGCACGGTCGTACAATGAGCAGTTCTTC. Translation gives CASSARSYNEQFF.

The chain uses TRBV5-1 and TRBJ1-1; 11 positions match TRBD1. Germline assignment: CDR1 SGHRS and CDR2 YFSETQ. The CDR3 contains 13 residues. The ends lost 3 bases at V and 5 bases at J; junction bases unmatched: 0. The CDR3 sequence is CASSWDRGTEAFF. The CDR3 coding sequence is TGCGCCAGCAGCTGGGACAGGGGGACTGAAGCTTTCTTT.

The chain combines TRBV14 with TRBJ1-2; 9 nucleotides agree with TRBD1. The junction had 4 bases not matched to a gene; V was cut back by 3 bases and J by 5 bases. Germline V gene sequence: CDR1 SGHDN, CDR2 FVKESK. The CDR3 length is 14 residues. The CDR3 bases are TGTGCCAGCAGCCAGACCGGACAGGGGTATGGCTACACCTTC. Amino acids: CASSQTGQGYGYTF.

This rearrangement joins TRBV25-1 to TRBJ2-1, with 11 bases that match TRBD2. The CDR3 is 16 residues long. Losses at the gene ends were 5 bases for V and 7 bases for J; bases not matched to a gene: 10. CDR1 and CDR2 (germline): MGHDK, SYGVNS. In DNA form, the CDR3 reads TGTGCCAGCAGTATTTATAGCGGGAGGGGGGGGAATGAGCAGTTCTTC. Its translation is CASSIYSGRGGNEQFF.

The V and J genes are TRBV10-3 and TRBJ1-1, with D perhaps TRBD1 (5 bases). Germline CDR1 is ENHRY and CDR2 is SYGVKD. V was shortened by 6 bases and J by 0 bases, with 14 bases between the two germline ends. The CDR3 sequence is 15 residues long. For the CDR3, the DNA is TGTGCCATCAGGGCGGGGGGAGACATGAACACTGAAGCTTTCTTT. Residues: CAIRAGGDMNTEAFF.

The chain uses TRBV27 and TRBJ2-7, with D perhaps matching TRBD2 (6 bases). V was trimmed by 6 bases and J by 4 bases, leaving 10 bases between them. The CDR3 length is 12 residues. Germline CDR1 is MNHEY and CDR2 is SMNVEV (reference sequence). This CDR3 is CASRGGSYEQYF. The DNA of the CDR3 is TGTGCCAGCAGGGGGGGATCGTACGAGCAGTACTTC.

The chain is built from TRBV5-1 and TRBJ2-1; D might be TRBD1 (6 bases). The CDR3 is 15 amino acids. V was cut by 1 base and J by 4 bases, with 12 bases left in between. CDR1 and CDR2 (germline): SGHRS, YFSETQ. The DNA for the CDR3 is TGCGCCAGCAGCTTGACGGGCCAGGGGTACAATGAGCAGTTCTTC. It is translated as CASSLTGQGYNEQFF.

In the case of this clone: This CDR3 fails to terminate in the conserved phenylalanine or tryptophan, so it likely reflects a read error. The chain links TRBV5-4 to TRBJ1-2, with a tentative D call TRBD1 (6 bases). From germline, CDR1 is SGHNT and CDR2 YYREEE (reference sequence). The V end was cut by 4 bases, the J end by 7 bases, with 14 bases between. CDR3 length equals 13 residues. This chain's CDR3 is CASSTQGISGYTL. CDR3 coding DNA: TGTGCCAGCAGCACACAGGGAATCAGTGGCTACACCCTC.